This T cell receptor beta chain was recorded in a study of T cell changes during pregnancy in multiple sclerosis. The CDR3 contains 15 residues. Germline assignment: CDR1 MNHNS and CDR2 SASEGT. Trimming cost V 1 base and J 7 bases, with 13 bases left between them. Sequencing used immunoSEQ multiplex PCR; TCRdb keeps in-frame clones, though not all of them. The sample includes 20,000 to 25,000 clones, around four fifths of them seen just once. The clonotype originates from a female donor in good health, enrolled as a control in a pregnancy study. The sample consisted of CD8+ T cells from peripheral blood mononuclear cells, taken in the first trimester of pregnancy. The chain employs TRBV6-1 and TRBJ1-4; perhaps TRBD1 as D (5 bases). In nucleotides, the CDR3 is TGTGCCAGCAGTGAAGGGCCTGGACAAGTTGAAAAACTGTTTTTT. Amino acid sequence: CASSEGPGQVEKLFF.